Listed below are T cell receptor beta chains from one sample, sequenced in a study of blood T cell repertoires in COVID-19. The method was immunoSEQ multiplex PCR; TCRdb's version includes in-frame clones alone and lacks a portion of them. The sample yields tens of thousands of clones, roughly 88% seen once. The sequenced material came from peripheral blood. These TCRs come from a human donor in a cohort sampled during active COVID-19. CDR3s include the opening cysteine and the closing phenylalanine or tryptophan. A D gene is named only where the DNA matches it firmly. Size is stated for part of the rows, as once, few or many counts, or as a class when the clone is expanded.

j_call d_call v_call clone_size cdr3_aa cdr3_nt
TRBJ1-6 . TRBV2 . CATAMEAGRDSPLHF TGTGCCACAGCGATGGAGGCAGGCAGAGACTCACCCCTCCACTTT
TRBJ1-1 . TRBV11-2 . CASRPTKTANTEAFF TGTGCCAGCAGACCGACCAAGACAGCGAACACTGAAGCTTTCTTT
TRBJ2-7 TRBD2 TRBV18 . CASSPSGASYEQYF TGTGCCAGCTCACCTAGCGGGGCCTCCTACGAGCAGTACTTC
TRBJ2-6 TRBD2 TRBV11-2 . CASSPLAGVNSGANVLTF TGTGCCAGCAGCCCTCTAGCGGGGGTTAACTCTGGGGCCAACGTCCTGACTTTC
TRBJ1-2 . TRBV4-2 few CASSQVFNRDRGYTF TGTGCCAGCAGCCAAGTATTTAACAGGGACCGTGGCTACACCTTC
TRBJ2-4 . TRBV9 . CASSPAWGVLAKNIQYF TGTGCCAGCAGCCCCGCCTGGGGGGTCCTAGCCAAAAACATTCAGTACTTC
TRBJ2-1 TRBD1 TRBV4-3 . CASSQRRGTGVAGSSYNEQFF TGCGCCAGCAGCCAACGCCGAGGGACAGGGGTAGCGGGAAGCTCCTACAATGAGCAGTTCTTC
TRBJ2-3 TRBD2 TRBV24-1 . CATSDFRLAGGPTDTQYF TGTGCCACCAGTGATTTTCGACTAGCGGGAGGGCCCACAGATACGCAGTATTTT
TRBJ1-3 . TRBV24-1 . CATRGGRDSGNTIYF TGTGCCACCAGGGGAGGAAGGGATTCTGGAAACACCATATATTTT
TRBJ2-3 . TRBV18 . CASSAGAADTQYF TGTGCCAGCTCTGCAGGGGCGGCAGATACGCAGTATTTT
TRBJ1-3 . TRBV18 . CATHTGSGNTIYF TGTGCCACCCACACGGGTTCTGGAAACACCATATATTTT
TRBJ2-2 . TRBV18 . CASSPRQGIFGELFF TGTGCCAGCTCACCAAGGCAGGGAATCTTCGGGGAGCTGTTTTTT
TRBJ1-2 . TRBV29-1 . CSVGSPSANYGYTF TGCAGCGTTGGTAGCCCTTCAGCTAACTATGGCTACACCTTC
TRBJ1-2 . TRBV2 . CASKAAEKYGYTF TGTGCCAGCAAGGCAGCGGAGAAATATGGCTACACCTTC
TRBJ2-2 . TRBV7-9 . CASSLTGELFF TGTGCCAGCAGCCTCACCGGGGAGCTGTTTTTT
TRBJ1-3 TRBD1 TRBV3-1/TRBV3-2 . CASSQDQGAGNTIYF TGTGCCAGCAGCCAAGACCAGGGGGCTGGAAACACCATATATTTT
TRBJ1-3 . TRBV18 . CASSPTASSGNTIYF TGTGCCAGCTCACCAACAGCCTCCTCTGGAAACACCATATATTTT
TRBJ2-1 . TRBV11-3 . CASSISGSYNEQFF TGTGCCAGCAGCATCTCAGGCTCCTACAATGAGCAGTTCTTC
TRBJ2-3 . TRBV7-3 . CASSFGLSTDTQYF TGTGCCAGCAGCTTCGGACTCTCCACAGATACGCAGTATTTT
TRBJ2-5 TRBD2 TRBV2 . CASSGLAGRETQYF TGTGCCAGCAGCGGACTAGCGGGGAGGGAGACCCAGTACTTC
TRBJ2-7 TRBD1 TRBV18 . CASSPGTGALEQYF TGTGCCAGCTCACCCGGGACAGGGGCCCTCGAGCAGTACTTC
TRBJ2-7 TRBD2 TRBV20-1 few CSASPPGGLAGNYYEQYF TGCAGTGCTAGTCCCCCGGGGGGGCTAGCGGGAAATTACTACGAGCAGTACTTC
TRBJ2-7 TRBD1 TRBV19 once CASSIRSVGTGVYEQYF TGTGCCAGTAGTATAAGAAGCGTTGGGACAGGGGTATACGAGCAGTACTTC
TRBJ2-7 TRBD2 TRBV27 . CASSKRLAGSYEQYF TGTGCCAGCAGCAAACGACTAGCGGGGTCCTACGAGCAGTACTTC
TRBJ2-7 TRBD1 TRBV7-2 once CASSPRDRAFYEQYF TGTGCCAGCAGCCCCCGGGACAGGGCATTCTACGAGCAGTACTTC
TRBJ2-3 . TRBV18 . CASSPRQGTDTQYF TGTGCCAGCTCACCAAGGCAGGGTACAGATACGCAGTATTTT
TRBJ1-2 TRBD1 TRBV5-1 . CASSSRQGGNYGYTF TGCGCCAGCAGCTCACGACAGGGGGGAAACTATGGCTACACCTTC
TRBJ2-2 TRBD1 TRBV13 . CASSYTDRGGTGELFF TGTGCCAGCAGCTATACGGACAGGGGGGGCACCGGGGAGCTGTTTTTT
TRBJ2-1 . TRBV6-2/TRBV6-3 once CASSSRAGYNEQFF TGTGCCAGCAGTTCCCGGGCGGGGTACAATGAGCAGTTCTTC
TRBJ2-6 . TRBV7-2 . CASSFRQAGANVLTF TGTGCCAGCAGCTTCCGACAGGCTGGGGCCAACGTCCTGACTTTC
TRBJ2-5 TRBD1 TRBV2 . CASRGDRGIETQYF TGTGCCAGCAGGGGCGACAGGGGGATTGAGACCCAGTACTTC
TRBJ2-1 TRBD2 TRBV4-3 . CASSQQLAGGNNEQFF TGCGCCAGCAGCCAACAACTAGCGGGGGGGAACAATGAGCAGTTCTTC
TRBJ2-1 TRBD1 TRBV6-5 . CASSRGQGYNEQFF TGTGCCAGCAGTAGGGGACAGGGGTACAATGAGCAGTTCTTC
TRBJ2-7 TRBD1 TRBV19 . CASSARTGSSYEQYF TGTGCCAGTAGTGCACGGACAGGTAGCTCCTACGAGCAGTACTTC
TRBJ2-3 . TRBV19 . CASSGRGAPDTQYF TGTGCCAGTAGTGGCAGGGGCGCCCCAGATACGCAGTATTTT
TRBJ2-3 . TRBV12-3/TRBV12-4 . CASSNHGRDTQYF TGTGCCAGCAGCAACCATGGGAGAGATACGCAGTATTTT
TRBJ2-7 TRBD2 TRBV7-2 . CASSFGLAGSYEQYF TGTGCCAGCAGCTTCGGACTAGCGGGAAGCTACGAGCAGTACTTC
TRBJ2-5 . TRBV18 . CASSPGGGQETQYF TGTGCCAGCTCACCGGGAGGGGGTCAAGAGACCCAGTACTTC
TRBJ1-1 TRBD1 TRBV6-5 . CASRAGTGLLRAFF TGTGCCAGCAGAGCCGGGACAGGGTTGTTGAGGGCTTTCTTT
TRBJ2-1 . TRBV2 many CASSELRNEQFF TGTGCCAGCAGTGAACTGCGGAATGAGCAGTTCTTC
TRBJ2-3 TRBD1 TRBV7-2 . CASSVDRGQDTQYF TGTGCCAGCAGCGTGGACAGGGGGCAAGATACGCAGTATTTT
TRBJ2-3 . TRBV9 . CASSVLQGIADTQYF TGTGCCAGCAGCGTCCTTCAGGGTATAGCAGATACGCAGTATTTT
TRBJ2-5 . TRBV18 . CASSAIRGAQETQYF TGTGCCAGCTCAGCAATACGGGGGGCCCAAGAGACCCAGTACTTC
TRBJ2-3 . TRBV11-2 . CASSPQTGTDTQYF TGTGCCAGCAGCCCTCAGACAGGCACAGATACGCAGTATTTT
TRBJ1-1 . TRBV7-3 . CASSLTSSGEAFF TGTGCCAGCAGCTTAACATCTTCCGGTGAAGCTTTCTTT
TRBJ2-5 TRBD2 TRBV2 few CASSPTSWETQYF TGTGCCAGCAGTCCGACTAGCTGGGAGACCCAGTACTTC
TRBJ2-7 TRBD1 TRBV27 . CASSYRDSTYEQYF TGTGCCAGCAGTTACCGGGACAGCACCTACGAGCAGTACTTC
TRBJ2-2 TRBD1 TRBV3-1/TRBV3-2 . CASTDRGLGTGELFF TGTGCCAGCACCGACAGGGGGCTTGGCACCGGGGAGCTGTTTTTT
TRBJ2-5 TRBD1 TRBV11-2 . CASSSDRGLVVETQYF TGTGCCAGCAGCTCGGACAGGGGGCTAGTGGTGGAGACCCAGTACTTC
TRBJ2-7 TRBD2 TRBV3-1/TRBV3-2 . CASSLGGSDYEQYF TGTGCCAGCAGCCTTGGCGGGAGTGACTACGAGCAGTACTTC
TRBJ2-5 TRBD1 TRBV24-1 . CATSDAGTGGGETQYF TGTGCCACCAGTGATGCCGGGACAGGAGGAGGGGAGACCCAGTACTTC
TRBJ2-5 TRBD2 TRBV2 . CASRTSGSPQETQYF TGTGCCAGCAGGACTAGCGGGAGTCCTCAAGAGACCCAGTACTTC
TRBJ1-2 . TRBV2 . CASSGEQGAGYTF TGTGCCAGCAGTGGAGAACAGGGCGCTGGCTACACCTTC